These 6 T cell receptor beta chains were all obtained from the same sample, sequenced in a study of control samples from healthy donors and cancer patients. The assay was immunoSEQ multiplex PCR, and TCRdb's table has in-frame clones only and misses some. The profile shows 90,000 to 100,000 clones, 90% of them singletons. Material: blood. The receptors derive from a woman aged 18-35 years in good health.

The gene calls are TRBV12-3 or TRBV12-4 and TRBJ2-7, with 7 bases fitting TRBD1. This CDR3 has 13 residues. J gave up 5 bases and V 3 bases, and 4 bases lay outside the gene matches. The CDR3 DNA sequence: TGTGCCAGCAGTTTCAGACAGGGTGACGAGCAGTACTTC. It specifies CASSFRQGDEQYF.

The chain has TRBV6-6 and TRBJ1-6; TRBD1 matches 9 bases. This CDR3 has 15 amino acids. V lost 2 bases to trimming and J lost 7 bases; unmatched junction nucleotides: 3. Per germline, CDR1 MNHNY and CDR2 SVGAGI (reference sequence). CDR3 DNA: TGTGCCAGCAGTTACCTGGGACAGGGCAATTCACCCCTCCACTTT. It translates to CASSYLGQGNSPLHF.

CDR3: CASSSDSQGPYNEQFF. DNA of the CDR3: TGTGCCAGCAGCTCCGATTCACAGGGGCCTTACAATGAGCAGTTCTTC. J is TRBJ2-1 and V is TRBV5-4, with 7 bases matching TRBD1. V shed 3 bases, J shed 4 bases, and the junction held 10 bases outside the gene matches. The CDR3 is 16 residues long. Germline values: CDR1 SGHNT, CDR2 YYREEE (reference sequence).

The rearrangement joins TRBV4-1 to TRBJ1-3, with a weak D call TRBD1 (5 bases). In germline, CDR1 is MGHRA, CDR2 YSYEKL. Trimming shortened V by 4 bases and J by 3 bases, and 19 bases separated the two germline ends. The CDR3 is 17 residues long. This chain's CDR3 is CASSLTERPGLGNTIYF. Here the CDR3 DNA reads TGCGCCAGCAGCCTTACCGAACGTCCGGGACTTGGAAACACCATATATTTT.

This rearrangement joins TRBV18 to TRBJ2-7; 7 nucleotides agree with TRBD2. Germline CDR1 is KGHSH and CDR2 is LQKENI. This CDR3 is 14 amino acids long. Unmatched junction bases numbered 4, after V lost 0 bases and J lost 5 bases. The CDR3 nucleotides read TGTGCCAGCTCACCACCGGGAGGGGTCCACGAGCAGTACTTC. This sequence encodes CASSPPGGVHEQYF.

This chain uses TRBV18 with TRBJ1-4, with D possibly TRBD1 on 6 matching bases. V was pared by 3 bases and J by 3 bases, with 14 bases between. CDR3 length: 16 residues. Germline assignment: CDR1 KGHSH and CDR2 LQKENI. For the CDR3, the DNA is TGTGCCAGCTCACCCTTGCAGACAGGAGCTAATGAAAAACTGTTTTTT. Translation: CASSPLQTGANEKLFF.